What follows are 27 T cell receptor beta chains derived from one specimen sequenced in a study of T cells expressing NK-cell markers. TCRdb reworked the 5' RACE reads into one entry per CDR3 protein, no DNA. The repertoire shows 140,000 or so distinct CDR3 sequences; the top ten hold roughly an eighth. Sequenced input: blood T cells: a sorted CD56 or NKG2C T cell subset, CD4+ or CD8+ T cells, or bulk PBMC T cells (not recorded which). These receptors were collected from a man younger than 30 in good health.

The V call is TRBV27, the J call TRBJ2-5. The CDR3 runs to 13 residues. Germline assignment: CDR1 MNHEY and CDR2 SMNVEV (reference sequence). The CDR3 protein is CASRTLNQETQYF.

V and J are TRBV3-1 and TRBJ2-1; the TCRdb call, TRBD1, lacks DNA for checking. There are 14 residues in the CDR3. Looked up from germline, CDR1 is LGHDT and CDR2 is YNNKEL (reference sequence). CDR3 residues: CASSQAGTNNEQFF.

The V call is TRBV7-8, the J call TRBJ2-4. The CDR3 length is 16 residues. Germline V gives CDR1 SGHVS, CDR2 FQNEAQ. CDR3 in amino acids: CASSLGQNLAKNIQYF.

The chain combines TRBV3-1 with TRBJ2-7; TCRdb calls TRBD1, which cannot be checked without DNA. CDR1 is LGHDT and CDR2 is YNNKEL in the germline V gene (reference sequence). CDR3 length: 17 amino acids. The CDR3 here is CASSQDRTGMYGYEQYF.

The rearrangement uses TRBV4-2 and TRBJ2-1; TCRdb picks TRBD1, but there is no DNA to check that call. The germline gives CDR1 LGHNA, CDR2 YNFKEQ. This CDR3 is built from 18 residues. CDR3: CASSQNLGGRGPLDEQFF.

The V call is TRBV11-2, the J call TRBJ2-3; TCRdb reports TRBD2, a call that lacks DNA to check it against. Germline V gene lookup returns CDR1 SGHAT and CDR2 FQNNGV. The CDR3 runs to 12 residues. This CDR3 is CASSLSPPQGYF.

The chain uses TRBV6-4 and TRBJ2-3; TCRdb's assignment of TRBD1 cannot be checked, as there is no DNA. This CDR3 has 14 residues. Per the germline V gene, CDR1 is MRHNA and CDR2 is SNTAGT. The CDR3: CASSDSAGSDTQYF.

The gene calls are TRBV7-3 and TRBJ2-1; TCRdb's assignment of TRBD2 cannot be checked, as there is no DNA. The CDR3 runs 15 residues. From germline, CDR1 is SGHTA and CDR2 FQGTGA. The CDR3: CASSLTSGLRNEQFF.

V gene TRBV19 combines with J gene TRBJ2-2; TCRdb's D gene call, TRBD2, goes unchecked for lack of DNA. CDR1 LNHDA and CDR2 SQIVND come from the germline V gene (reference sequence). The CDR3 has 15 residues. The CDR3 reads CASSASSFGTGELFF.

This chain joins TRBV20-1 and TRBJ1-4; TCRdb indicates TRBD1, and absent DNA this call remains unverified. Germline CDR1 is DFQATT and CDR2 is SNEGSKA (reference sequence). This CDR3 contains 16 residues. CDR3 amino acids: CSANISPGQALEKLFF.

The V and J genes are TRBV5-1 and TRBJ2-3; TCRdb calls TRBD2, which cannot be checked without DNA. CDR1 and CDR2 from the germline V gene are SGHRS and YFSETQ. This CDR3 is 16 amino acids long. This chain's CDR3 is CASSLAGGSRTDTQYF.

The chain links TRBV5-4 to TRBJ2-3; no DNA is available, so the TRBD1 call from TCRdb remains unchecked. Germline V gene sequence: CDR1 SGHNT, CDR2 YYREEE (reference sequence). The CDR3 length is 13 residues. The CDR3 protein is CASSTGLSDTQYF.

This chain uses TRBV7-2 with TRBJ2-5. The CDR3 spans 14 residues. The V gene's germline CDR1 is SGHTA and CDR2 FQGNSA. Here the CDR3 reads CASSFTLVRETQYF.

CDR3 in amino acids: CASSPADRGRKETQYF. The chain has TRBV7-6 and TRBJ2-5; the TCRdb call, TRBD1, lacks DNA for checking. The CDR3 sequence is 16 residues long. Germline lookup yields CDR1 SGHVS and CDR2 FNYEAQ.

The chain combines TRBV7-3 with TRBJ2-5. The CDR3 is 15 amino acids. The V gene's germline CDR1 is SGHTA and CDR2 FQGTGA. CDR3: CASSLAANYQETQYF.

The J gene is TRBJ2-3, the V gene TRBV28; as DNA is missing, the TRBD1 call by TCRdb cannot be tested. Germline V CDR1 and CDR2: MDHEN, SYDVKM. CDR3 length: 12 amino acids. This chain's CDR3 is CASRPHADTQYF.

J is TRBJ2-1 and V is TRBV12-3 or TRBV12-4; with no DNA, the TCRdb D assignment of TRBD2 cannot be verified. The CDR3 has 15 residues. The CDR3 protein is CASSFGGGPSYEQFF.

This sequence joins TRBV3-1 and TRBJ2-4. The CDR3 consists of 16 residues. Germline V gives CDR1 LGHDT, CDR2 YNNKEL (reference sequence). This CDR3 is CASSQYLGRSKNIQYF.

The genes are TRBV12-3 or TRBV12-4 and TRBJ2-5; TCRdb calls TRBD1, which cannot be checked without DNA. The CDR3 runs to 14 residues. CDR3 in amino acids: CASTGTGLQETQYF.

The chain joins TRBV12-3 or TRBV12-4 to TRBJ2-1. This CDR3 region has 15 residues. This chain's CDR3 is CASTNHRGTYNEQFF.

The chain links TRBV20-1 to TRBJ2-3; TCRdb's assignment of TRBD2 cannot be checked, as there is no DNA. CDR1 and CDR2 (germline): DFQATT, SNEGSKA (reference sequence). The CDR3 sequence is 12 residues long. CDR3 loop: CSASEGTDTQYF.

This rearrangement joins TRBV6-5 to TRBJ1-4. This CDR3 is 17 amino acids long. CDR1 and CDR2 from the germline V gene are MNHEY and SVGAGI. CDR3: CASSFLLLPTTNEKLFF.

The genes are TRBV10-3 and TRBJ2-3. Germline V gene data show CDR1 as ENHRY and CDR2 as SYGVKD. The CDR3 runs to 11 residues. CDR3 residues: CAIRTKDTQYF.

The chain is built from TRBV7-2 and TRBJ1-1. Germline V CDR1 and CDR2: SGHTA, FQGNSA. This CDR3 contains 15 residues. The CDR3 protein is CASSLARSGGTEAFF.

The V call is TRBV4-1, the J call TRBJ2-3; the D call from TCRdb, TRBD2, cannot be confirmed without DNA. Germline V lookup: CDR1 MGHRA, CDR2 YSYEKL. This CDR3 is built from 17 residues. This CDR3 reads CASSQDGGSGRADTQYF.

The rearrangement uses TRBV27 and TRBJ2-1; there is no DNA to check the TCRdb D call of TRBD2. The germline V gene encodes CDR1 MNHEY and CDR2 SMNVEV (reference sequence). The CDR3 extends over 15 amino acids. This chain's CDR3 is CASSWGLAGENEQFF.

The gene calls are TRBV3-1 and TRBJ2-1; as DNA is missing, the TRBD2 call by TCRdb cannot be tested. Germline V gene sequence: CDR1 LGHDT, CDR2 YNNKEL (reference sequence). The CDR3 consists of 16 residues. CDR3 region: CASSQDPTSGYNEQFF.